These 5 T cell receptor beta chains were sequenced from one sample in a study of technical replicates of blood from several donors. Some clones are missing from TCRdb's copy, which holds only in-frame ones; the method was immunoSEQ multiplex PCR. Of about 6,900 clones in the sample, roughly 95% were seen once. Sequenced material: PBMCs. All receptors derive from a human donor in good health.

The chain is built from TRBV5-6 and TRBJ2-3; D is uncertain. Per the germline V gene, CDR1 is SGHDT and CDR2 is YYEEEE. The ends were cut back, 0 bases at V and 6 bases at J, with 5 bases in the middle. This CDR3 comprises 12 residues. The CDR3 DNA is TGTGCCAGCAGCTTGGATCTGGATACGCAGTATTTT. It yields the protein CASSLDLDTQYF.

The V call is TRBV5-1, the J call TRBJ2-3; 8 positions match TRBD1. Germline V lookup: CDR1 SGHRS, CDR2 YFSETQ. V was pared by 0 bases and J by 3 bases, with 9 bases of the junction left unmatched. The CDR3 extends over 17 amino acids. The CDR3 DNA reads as TGCGCCAGCAGCTTGGGCTCCGGGACAGGATTTACAGATACGCAGTATTTT. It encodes CASSLGSGTGFTDTQYF.

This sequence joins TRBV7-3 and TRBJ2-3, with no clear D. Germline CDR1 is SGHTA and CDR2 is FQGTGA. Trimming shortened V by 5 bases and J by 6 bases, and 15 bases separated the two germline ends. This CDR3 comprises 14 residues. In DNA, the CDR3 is TGTGCCAGCAGCCTCATAGACGGGTCCGATACGCAGTATTTT. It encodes CASSLIDGSDTQYF.

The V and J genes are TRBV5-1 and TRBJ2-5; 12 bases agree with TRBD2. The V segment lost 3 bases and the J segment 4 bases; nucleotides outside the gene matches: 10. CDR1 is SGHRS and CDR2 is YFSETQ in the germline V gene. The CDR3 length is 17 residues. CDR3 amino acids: CASSWRTSGTVRETQYF. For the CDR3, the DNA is TGCGCCAGCAGCTGGAGGACTAGCGGGACGGTTAGAGAGACCCAGTACTTC.

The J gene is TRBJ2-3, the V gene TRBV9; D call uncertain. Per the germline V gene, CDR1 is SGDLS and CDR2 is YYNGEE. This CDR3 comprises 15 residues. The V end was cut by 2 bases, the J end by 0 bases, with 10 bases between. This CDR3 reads CASSVGQFSTDTQYF. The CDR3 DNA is TGTGCCAGCAGCGTTGGGCAGTTTAGCACAGATACGCAGTATTTT.